There are a few counts of the clone carrying this TCR beta chain. Antigen unknown. 13 Jbeta primers and 60 Vbeta primers were used for the PCR. Libraries were prepared by immunoSEQ multiplex PCR; TCRdb keeps only in-frame clonotypes and omits some of them. The sample lists 80,000 or so clones, 60% to 70% occurring once. The CDR3 length is 17 residues. CDR1 and CDR2 (germline): LGHNA, YNFKEQ. Trimming took 1 base from V and 0 from J; bases not matched to a gene: 8. This entry belongs to a study of cytomegalovirus exposure and HLA in healthy donors. Study-wide points: Overall, around 160 TCR beta chains were annotated as cytomegalovirus-associated.

The sequence derives from a man in his thirties or forties in good health and CMV-seropositive. Sequencing was performed on PBMCs. The rearrangement links TRBV4-2 to TRBJ2-7; 8 bases are a match to TRBD2. The CDR3 loop is CASSQGGRREASYEQYF. The CDR3 region has the DNA TGTGCCAGCAGCCAAGGGGGTCGGCGGGAGGCCTCCTACGAGCAGTACTTC.